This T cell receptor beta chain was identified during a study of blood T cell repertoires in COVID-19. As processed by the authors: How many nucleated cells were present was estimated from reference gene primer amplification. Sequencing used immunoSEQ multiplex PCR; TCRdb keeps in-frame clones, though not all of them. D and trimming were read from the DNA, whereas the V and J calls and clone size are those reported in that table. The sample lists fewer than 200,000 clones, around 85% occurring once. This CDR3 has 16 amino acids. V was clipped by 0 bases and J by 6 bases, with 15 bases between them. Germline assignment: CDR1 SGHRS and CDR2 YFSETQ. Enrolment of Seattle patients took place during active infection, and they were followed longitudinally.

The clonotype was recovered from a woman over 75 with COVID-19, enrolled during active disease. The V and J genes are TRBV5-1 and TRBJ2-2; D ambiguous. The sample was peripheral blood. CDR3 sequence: CASSLAGAPAAGELFF. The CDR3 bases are TGCGCCAGCAGCTTGGCCGGCGCCCCCGCGGCCGGGGAGCTGTTTTTT.